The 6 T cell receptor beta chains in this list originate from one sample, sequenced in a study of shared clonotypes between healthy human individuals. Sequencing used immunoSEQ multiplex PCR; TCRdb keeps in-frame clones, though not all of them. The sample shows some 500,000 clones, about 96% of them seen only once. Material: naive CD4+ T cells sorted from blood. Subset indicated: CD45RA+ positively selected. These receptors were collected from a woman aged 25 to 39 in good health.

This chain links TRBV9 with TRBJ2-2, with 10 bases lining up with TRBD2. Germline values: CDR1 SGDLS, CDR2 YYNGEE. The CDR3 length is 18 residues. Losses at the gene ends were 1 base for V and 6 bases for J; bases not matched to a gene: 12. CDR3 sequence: CASSVSASGSVGAGELFF. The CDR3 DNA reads TGTGCCAGCAGCGTATCGGCTAGCGGGAGTGTCGGAGCCGGGGAGCTGTTTTTT.

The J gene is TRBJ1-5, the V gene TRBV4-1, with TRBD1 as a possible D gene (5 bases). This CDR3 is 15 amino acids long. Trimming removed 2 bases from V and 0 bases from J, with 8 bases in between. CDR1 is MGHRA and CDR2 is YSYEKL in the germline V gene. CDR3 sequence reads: CASSQSGYSNQPQHF. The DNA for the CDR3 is TGCGCCAGCAGCCAATCAGGGTATAGCAATCAGCCCCAGCATTTT.

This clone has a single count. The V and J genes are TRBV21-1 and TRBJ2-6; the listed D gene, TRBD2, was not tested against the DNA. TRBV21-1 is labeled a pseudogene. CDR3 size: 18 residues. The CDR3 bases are TGTGCCAGCAGCCTCTCGGGCGGGCTGATCTCTGGGGCCAACGTCCTGACTTTC. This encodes CASSLSGGLISGANVLTF.

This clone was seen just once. The CDR3 coding sequence is TGTGCCAGCAGCTTATCTGCAGCCACCACCTACGAGCAGTACTTC. Its protein is CASSLSAATTYEQYF. The V gene is TRBV7-6, the J gene TRBJ2-7, with D unresolved. Germline V CDR1 and CDR2: SGHVS, FNYEAQ. The CDR3 has 15 amino acids. Trimming took 2 bases from V and 2 from J, leaving 13 bases between them.

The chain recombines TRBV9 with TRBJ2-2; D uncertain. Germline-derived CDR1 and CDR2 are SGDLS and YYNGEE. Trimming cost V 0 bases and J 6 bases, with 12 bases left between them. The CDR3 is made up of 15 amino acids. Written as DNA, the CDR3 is TGTGCCAGCAGCGTAGTACAGAGTCAGCCCGGGGAGCTGTTTTTT. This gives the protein CASSVVQSQPGELFF.

The CDR3 reads CAIRPDSDQPQHF. CDR3 nucleotides: TGTGCCATCAGGCCGGACAGCGATCAGCCCCAGCATTTT. This rearrangement joins TRBV10-3 to TRBJ1-5; the D gene is possibly TRBD1 (6 bases). Trimming cost V 6 bases and J 5 bases, with 11 bases left between them. This CDR3 is 13 amino acids long. CDR1 and CDR2 from the germline V gene are ENHRY and SYGVKD.